Shown below are 21 T cell receptor beta chains from a single sample sequenced in a study of T cell repertoires in cytomegalovirus infection. TCRdb called the reads again in MiXCR, with one record for every CDR3 protein. The sample yields hundreds of thousands of distinct CDR3 sequences, about 42% seen once. Their antigens are not known. The sample consisted of cultured PBMCs, taken from culture after CMV antigen stimulation. These receptors originate from a human donor in good health (CMV status not recorded). Some clones in this sample may be carry-over from other donors' samples.

This clonotype was found a few times. V is TRBV7-2 and J is TRBJ2-7; the D is unclear. The V gene's germline CDR1 is SGHTA and CDR2 FQGNSA. The CDR3 extends over 11 amino acids. V dropped 5 bases and J dropped 3 bases, with 5 bases sitting between them. CDR3 residues: CASSKDYEQYF. The CDR3 DNA is TGTGCCAGCAGCAAAGACTACGAGCAGTACTTC.

This sequence joins TRBV5-5 and TRBJ1-1; D gene unclear. There are 13 residues in the CDR3. V dropped 4 bases and J dropped 4 bases, with 11 bases sitting between them. CDR1 is SGHKS, CDR2 YYEKEE, per germline (reference sequence). CDR3 DNA: TGTGCCAGCAGCGAAATTGTGTCCACTGAAGCTTTCTTT. Its translation is CASSEIVSTEAFF. The full variable domain, rest sourced from reference TRBV5-5 and TRBJ1-1, is DAGVTQSPTHLIKTRGQQVTLRCSPISGHKSVSWYQQVLGQGPQFIFQYYEKEERGRGNFPDRFSARQFPNYSSELNVNALLLGDSALYLCASSEIVSTEAFFGQGTRLTVV.

The gene calls are TRBV5-1 and TRBJ2-5, with 12 bases identical to TRBD1. V was pared by 8 bases and J by 2 bases, with 10 bases of the junction left unmatched. This CDR3 spans 16 amino acids. Germline-derived CDR1 and CDR2 are SGHRS and YFSETQ. As DNA, the CDR3 is TGCGCCAGGACACCGGGACAGGGGGCTGATCAAGAGACCCAGTACTTC. This translates into CARTPGQGADQETQYF.

The rearrangement links TRBV5-1 to TRBJ2-2, with 10 bases identical to TRBD2. Germline CDR1 reads SGHRS; CDR2 reads YFSETQ. V trimming: 0 bases; J trimming: 6 bases; junction bases outside the gene matches: 5. The CDR3 runs to 16 residues. The CDR3 coding sequence is TGCGCCAGCAGCTTGGAACCAGCGGGGGGGGCCGGGGAGCTGTTTTTT. Its translation is CASSLEPAGGAGELFF.

This clonotype was observed a handful of times. The chain carries TRBV7-2 and TRBJ2-3, with TRBD1 matching 7 bases. The CDR3 loop spans 14 amino acids. The germline V gene encodes CDR1 SGHTA and CDR2 FQGNSA. The junction had 5 bases not matched to a gene; V was cut back by 4 bases and J by 4 bases. In DNA form, the CDR3 reads TGTGCCAGCAGCTCGGACAGGATACCAGATACGCAGTATTTT. Residues: CASSSDRIPDTQYF.

The chain links TRBV20-1 to TRBJ1-5, with D tentatively TRBD1 (6 bases). V lost 5 bases to trimming and J lost 0 bases, with 23 bases between them. This CDR3 region has 18 residues. Germline CDR1 and CDR2: DFQATT and SNEGSKA (reference sequence). The CDR3 loop is CSAYPSQGTRFSNQPQHF. In DNA form, the CDR3 reads TGCAGTGCTTACCCTTCACAGGGAACCCGATTTAGCAATCAGCCCCAGCATTTT.

This chain links TRBV7-6 with TRBJ2-1, with 7 bases matching TRBD2. The CDR3 has 17 residues. V shed 6 bases and J 4 bases; nucleotides not matched to a gene: 15. CDR1 and CDR2 from the germline V gene are SGHVS and FNYEAQ. The CDR3, as DNA: TGTGCCAGCAGTGGACTCGGCGAGGTAGCGGGTTACAATGAGCAGTTCTTC. It codes for CASSGLGEVAGYNEQFF.

The V call is TRBV7-8, the J call TRBJ1-1; the D gene is possibly TRBD1 (5 bases). The CDR3 extends over 17 amino acids. The ends were cut back, 1 base at V and 6 bases at J, with 21 bases in the middle. Germline CDR1 and CDR2: SGHVS and FQNEAQ. The CDR3 region has the DNA TGTGCCAGCAGCTTAGGGTCGGGCGGGGGGTTCATCCCTGAAGCTTTCTTT. Protein product: CASSLGSGGGFIPEAFF. Variable domain in full (rest from reference TRBV7-8 and TRBJ1-1): GAGVSQSPRYKVAKRGQDVALRCDPISGHVSLFWYQQALGQGPEFLTYFQNEAQLDKSGLPSDRFFAERPEGSVSTLKIQRTQQEDSAVYLCASSLGSGGGFIPEAFFGQGTRLTVV.

CDR3 sequence reads: CATSDSSYEQYF. In nucleotides, the CDR3 is TGTGCCACCAGCGACAGTTCCTACGAGCAGTACTTC. The V call is TRBV24-1, the J call TRBJ2-7, with D possibly being TRBD1 (5 bases). The V gene lost 7 bases and the J gene lost 1 base, with 7 bases spanning the gap. The CDR3 is 12 amino acids. CDR1 is KGHDR and CDR2 is SFDVKD in the germline V gene.

The rearrangement links TRBV2 to TRBJ1-5, with a possible D match to TRBD1 (6 bases). Germline loops: CDR1 SNHLY, CDR2 FYNNEI. CDR3 length equals 15 residues. V lost 1 base and J lost 3, with 10 bases in between. In nucleotides, the CDR3 is TGTGCCAGCAGTGAAGTTGGACAGACCAATCAGCCCCAGCATTTT. As protein: CASSEVGQTNQPQHF.

This chain joins TRBV5-1 and TRBJ2-7; TRBD1 or TRBD2 may be the D gene (5 bases each). CDR3 length: 13 residues. V lost 5 bases and J 5 bases, leaving 14 bases between the germline ends. Germline CDR1 reads SGHRS; CDR2 reads YFSETQ. CDR3 residues: CASRGPRGHEQYF. In DNA, the CDR3 is TGCGCCAGCAGGGGCCCTCGGGGACACGAGCAGTACTTC. The variable domain in full, with the rest retrieved from reference TRBV5-1 and TRBJ2-7, is KAGVTQTPRYLIKTRGQQVTLSCSPISGHRSVSWYQQTPGQGLQFLFEYFSETQRNKGNFPGRFSGRQFSNSRSEMNVSTLELGDSALYLCASRGPRGHEQYFGPGTRLTVT.

The chain is built from TRBV20-1 and TRBJ2-6; no definite D call. Trimming cost V 4 bases and J 4 bases, with 8 bases left between them. The germline CDR1 and CDR2 sequences are DFQATT and SNEGSKA (reference sequence). The CDR3 covers 13 residues. For the CDR3, the DNA is TGCAGTGCTATCCGAGCCGGGGCCAACGTCCTGACTTTC. It codes for CSAIRAGANVLTF.

The V and J genes are TRBV5-1 and TRBJ1-2, with TRBD1 matching over 7 bases. V trimming: 0 bases; J trimming: 8 bases; junction bases outside the gene matches: 10. CDR1 and CDR2 (germline): SGHRS, YFSETQ. CDR3 length equals 15 residues. The CDR3 protein is CASSLDQGGSRGYTF. The CDR3 DNA follows: TGCGCCAGCAGCTTGGATCAAGGGGGCTCGAGGGGCTACACCTTC.

The chain uses TRBV10-3 and TRBJ2-5, with D perhaps TRBD1 (7 bases). Trimming removed 6 bases at V and 1 base at J, with 12 bases between. This CDR3 has 14 amino acids. CDR1 ENHRY and CDR2 SYGVKD come from the germline V gene. The CDR3 nucleotides are TGTGCCATCAGCCCCAGGGGGGTCCAAGAGACCCAGTACTTC. Translated: CAISPRGVQETQYF.

V usage is TRBV6-1 and J usage is TRBJ2-1, with 11 bases fitting TRBD1. The CDR3 covers 16 residues. The V segment lost 8 bases and the J segment 6 bases; nucleotides outside the gene matches: 12. The V gene's germline CDR1 is MNHNS and CDR2 SASEGT. CDR3 bases: TGTGCCAGCGATCCGGCCCATGGGACAGGGGGCAATGAGCAGTTCTTC. This gives the protein CASDPAHGTGGNEQFF.

The chain is built from TRBV12-3 or TRBV12-4 and TRBJ2-7; no clear D gene. V was trimmed by 2 bases and J by 1 base, leaving 9 bases between them. This CDR3 contains 14 residues. In nucleotides, the CDR3 is TGTGCCAGCAGTTTAAAAGGCGAGTCCTACGAGCAGTACTTC. Its protein is CASSLKGESYEQYF.

This clonotype was detected a few times. The gene calls are TRBV6-2 or TRBV6-3 and TRBJ2-1, with D unresolved. Germline values: CDR1 MNHEY, CDR2 SVGEGT. V lost 2 bases to trimming and J lost 6 bases, with 8 bases between them. This CDR3 has 13 residues. Written as DNA, the CDR3 is TGTGCCAGCAGTTACGGGTCCCCCAATGAGCAGTTCTTC. Translation gives CASSYGSPNEQFF.

This clonotype was seen only a few times. V usage is TRBV6-5 and J usage is TRBJ2-7, with TRBD2 matching over 9 bases. V gave up 0 bases and J gave up 3 bases; unmatched junction bases: 6. The CDR3 is 16 amino acids. Germline-derived CDR1 and CDR2 are MNHEY and SVGAGI. This chain's CDR3 is CASSYSAGGPYYEQYF. The CDR3 DNA follows: TGTGCCAGCAGTTACTCCGCGGGAGGGCCGTACTACGAGCAGTACTTC.

The chain is built from TRBV28 and TRBJ2-3; the D is unclear. V lost 4 bases and J 5 bases, leaving 7 bases between the germline ends. The CDR3 sequence is 12 residues long. The V gene's germline CDR1 is MDHEN and CDR2 SYDVKM. The CDR3 bases are TGTGCCAGCAGTTCCCAAGTAGATACGCAGTATTTT. Protein sequence: CASSSQVDTQYF.

The genes are TRBV7-9 and TRBJ1-3; TRBD1 is a possible D gene (6 bases). CDR3 length equals 15 residues. Between the trimmed V and J ends, which lost 8 bases and 0 bases, there was a span of 14 bases. Per the germline V gene, CDR1 is SEHNR and CDR2 is FQNEAQ (reference sequence). CDR3 DNA: TGTGCCAGCTTAAAGGGACAAAGCTCTGGAAACACCATATATTTT. This codes for CASLKGQSSGNTIYF.

This clonotype was seen once. The chain has TRBV5-1 and TRBJ2-3; D possibly corresponds to TRBD2 (6 bases). This CDR3 is built from 15 residues. V lost 4 bases to trimming and J lost 5 bases, with 17 bases between them. Germline values: CDR1 SGHRS, CDR2 YFSETQ. The CDR3 sequence is CASSSVGGTRDTQYF. The CDR3 nucleotides are TGCGCCAGCAGCAGCGTCGGGGGAACCAGAGATACGCAGTATTTT.